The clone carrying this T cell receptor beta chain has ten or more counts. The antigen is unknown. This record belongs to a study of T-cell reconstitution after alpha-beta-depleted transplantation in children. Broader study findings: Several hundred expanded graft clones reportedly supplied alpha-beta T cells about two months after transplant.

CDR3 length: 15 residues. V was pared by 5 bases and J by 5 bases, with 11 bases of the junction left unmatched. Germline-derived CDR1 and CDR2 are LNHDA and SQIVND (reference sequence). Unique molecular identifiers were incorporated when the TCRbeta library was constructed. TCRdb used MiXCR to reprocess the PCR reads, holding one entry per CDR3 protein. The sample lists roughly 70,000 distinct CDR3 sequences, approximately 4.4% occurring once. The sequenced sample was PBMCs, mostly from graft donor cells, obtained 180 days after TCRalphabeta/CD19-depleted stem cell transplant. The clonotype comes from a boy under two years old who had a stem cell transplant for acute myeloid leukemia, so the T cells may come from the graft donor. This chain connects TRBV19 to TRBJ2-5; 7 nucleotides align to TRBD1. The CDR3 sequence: CASSAPGQMEETQYF. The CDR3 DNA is TGTGCCAGTAGTGCCCCGGGACAGATGGAGGAGACCCAGTACTTC.